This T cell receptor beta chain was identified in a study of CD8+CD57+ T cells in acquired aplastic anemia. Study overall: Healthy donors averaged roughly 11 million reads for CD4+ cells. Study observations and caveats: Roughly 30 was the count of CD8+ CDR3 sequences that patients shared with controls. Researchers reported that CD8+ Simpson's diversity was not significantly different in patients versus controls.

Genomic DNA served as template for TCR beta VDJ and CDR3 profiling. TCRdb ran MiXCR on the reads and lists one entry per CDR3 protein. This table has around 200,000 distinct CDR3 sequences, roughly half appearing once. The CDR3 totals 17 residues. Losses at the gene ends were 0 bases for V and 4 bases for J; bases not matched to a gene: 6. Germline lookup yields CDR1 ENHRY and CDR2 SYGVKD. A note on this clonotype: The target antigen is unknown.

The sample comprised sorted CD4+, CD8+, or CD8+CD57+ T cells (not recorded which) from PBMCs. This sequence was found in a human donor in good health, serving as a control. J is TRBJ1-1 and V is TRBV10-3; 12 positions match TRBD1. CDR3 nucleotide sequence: TGTGCCATCAGTGAGTCGCTGGGACAGGGGGCATTCACTGAAGCTTTCTTT. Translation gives CAISESLGQGAFTEAFF.